Listed here is a single TCR beta chain. The data derive from a study of T-cell memory formation after mild COVID-19. About the research overall: In these data, TCR clusters were largely donor specific.

CDR3 length: 16 amino acids. The germline gives CDR1 LGHNA, CDR2 YNFKEQ. Unmatched junction bases numbered 2, after V lost 1 base and J lost 0 bases. From the 5' RACE reads, TCRdb called clonotypes with MiXCR, one entry per CDR3 protein. The sample lists approximately 300,000 distinct CDR3 sequences; around a sixth were seen once. This sequence originates from a man between 18 and 35 years old who had mild COVID-19 (a few samples of this study predate the infection). Cell type and time point are not known. The sequenced sample consisted of PBMCs or a T cell subset sorted from them (not recorded which). V is TRBV4-2 and J is TRBJ1-1; the match to TRBD1 covers 10 bases. Here the CDR3 DNA reads TGTGCCAGCAGCCAAGGAGGACAGGGGGTGAACACTGAAGCTTTCTTT. This sequence encodes CASSQGGQGVNTEAFF.